The present TCR beta chain was sequenced within a study of shared clonotypes between healthy human individuals. Study-wide results and caveats: Among non-shared clonotypes, generation probabilities were lower than among those shared by all four donors. Rarefaction exposed incomplete sorted-subset sequencing despite large depth.

Assay execution proceeded at the deep level. Around 30,000 T cell genomes, or about 190 ng DNA, went into the sorted-subset replicate PCRs. TCRdb's table, derived via immunoSEQ multiplex PCR, lists solely in-frame clones and lacks some. The repertoire holds under 2.5 million clones, with under 95% as singletons. CDR1 and CDR2 (germline): SGHNT, YYREEE (reference sequence). With 4 bases clipped from V and 0 bases from J, the junction kept 4 bases outside the gene matches. The CDR3 has 14 residues. In regard to this clone: Its specificity is unknown.

The sequence was collected from a man aged 18 to 29 in good health. Some clones in this sample may be carry-over from other donors' samples. The sample consisted of naive CD4+ T cells from PBMCs. Subset described: CD45RA+ positively selected. This sequence joins TRBV5-4 and TRBJ2-7; 7 bases match TRBD2. The DNA for the CDR3 is TGTGCCAGCAGCCCTAGCGGCTTCTCCTACGAGCAGTACTTC. Its translation: CASSPSGFSYEQYF.